This T cell receptor beta chain is from a study of cytomegalovirus exposure and HLA in healthy donors. CDR3 length equals 14 residues. Trimming removed 5 bases from V and 5 bases from J; junction bases left unmatched: 9. CDR1 and CDR2 from the germline V gene are LNHDA and SQIVND (reference sequence). Amplification used 60 Vbeta primers and 13 Jbeta primers. Clones were sequenced by immunoSEQ multiplex PCR, and TCRdb holds only the in-frame ones, with some missing. Counted here are about 150,000 clones, about 70% occurring once; the ten biggest clones make up 1.5% to 2%. The TCR was taken from a woman aged 40-49 years in good health and CMV-seronegative. The chain combines TRBV19 with TRBJ2-7; 7 bases are a match to TRBD1. Sequenced input: PBMCs. The CDR3 is CASSSTGTVHEQYF. In DNA, the CDR3 is TGTGCCAGTAGTTCCACTGGGACAGTCCACGAGCAGTACTTC.